The table lists the clone carrying this TCR beta chain with a few counts. Its antigen is currently unknown. Full-length variable regions came from constant-region reverse primers plus semi-nested Nested Universal Primer A PCR. MiXCR, applied by TCRdb to the 5' RACE reads, yields one record per CDR3 protein. The sample lists 55,000 to 80,000 distinct CDR3 sequences, roughly 22% occurring once. Looked up from germline, CDR1 is MDHEN and CDR2 is SYDVKM. The CDR3 runs 14 residues. V dropped 8 bases and J dropped 2 bases, with 15 bases sitting between them. General study findings and limits: The larger cohort examined one V-J beta rearrangement, not whole repertoires. Tumor-infiltrating Treg TCR alpha and beta sequences overlapped most with tumor naive CD4+ T cells, then blood naive.

The memory fraction was CD4+CD45RO+CD25- cells. The chain uses TRBV28 and TRBJ1-2, with D uncertain. The sample comprised memory CD4+ T cells sorted from a lymph node. The subset is: memory CD4+ T cells, CD4+CD45RO+CD25-. This receptor was obtained from a female donor with breast cancer. The CDR3 bases are TGTGCCAGCGGATCATTGGGTCAGAACTATGGCTACACCTTC. It codes for CASGSLGQNYGYTF.